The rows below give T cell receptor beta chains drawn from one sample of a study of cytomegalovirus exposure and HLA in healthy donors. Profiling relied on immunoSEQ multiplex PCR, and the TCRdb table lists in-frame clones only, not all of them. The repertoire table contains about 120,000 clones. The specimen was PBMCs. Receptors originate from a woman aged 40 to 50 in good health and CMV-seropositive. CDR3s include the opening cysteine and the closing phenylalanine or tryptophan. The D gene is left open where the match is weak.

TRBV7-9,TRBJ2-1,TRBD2,TGTGCCAGCAGCTTAGGATCTAGCGGAAATGAGCAGTTCTTC,CASSLGSSGNEQFF
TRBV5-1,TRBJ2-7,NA,TGCGCCAGCAGCTTGGGACCCCTTGGCGGGCAGTACTTC,CASSLGPLGGQYF
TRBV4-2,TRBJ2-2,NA,TGTGCCAGCAGCCAAGTACGCGGGACAGAGAACACCGGGGAGCTGTTTTTT,CASSQVRGTENTGELFF
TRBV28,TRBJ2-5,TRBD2,TGTGCCAGCAGTTCCTCGACTAGCGGGACAGAAACCCAGTACTTC,CASSSSTSGTETQYF
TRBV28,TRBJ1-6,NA,TGTGCCAGCATGGGGGAACAGGGTTTTAATTCACCCCTCCACTTT,CASMGEQGFNSPLHF
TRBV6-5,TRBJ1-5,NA,TGTGCCAGCAGTTACTGGGGGCCGGACGGCAATCAGCCCCAGCATTTT,CASSYWGPDGNQPQHF
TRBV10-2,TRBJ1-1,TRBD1,TGCGCCAGCAGGACAGGGGACACTGAAGCTTTCTTT,CASRTGDTEAFF
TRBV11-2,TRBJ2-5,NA,TGTGCCAGCAGCTTAGCCACTTCCCGGGAGACCCAGTACTTC,CASSLATSRETQYF
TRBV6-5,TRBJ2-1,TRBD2,TGTGCCAGCAGTTACTGGACTAGCGTCTACAATGAGCAGTTCTTC,CASSYWTSVYNEQFF
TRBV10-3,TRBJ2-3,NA,TGTGCCATCAGTGAGTCGAGGGAGCTCACAGATACGCAGTATTTT,CAISESRELTDTQYF
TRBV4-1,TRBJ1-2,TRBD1,TGCGCCAGCAGCCAAGTGGTGACAGGGGTGGACGGCTACACCTTC,CASSQVVTGVDGYTF
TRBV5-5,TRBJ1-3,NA,TGTGCCAGCAGCTTGAGCGGGGTGAGCTCTGGAAACACCATATATTTT,CASSLSGVSSGNTIYF
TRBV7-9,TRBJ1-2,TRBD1,TGTGCCAGCAGCACACAGGGGGTTAACTATGGCTACACCTTC,CASSTQGVNYGYTF
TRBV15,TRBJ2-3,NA,TGTGCCACCAGCAGAGATGTGCTAGCGACAATCACAGATACGCAGTATTTT,CATSRDVLATITDTQYF
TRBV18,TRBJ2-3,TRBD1,TGTGCCAGCTCAGACAGGGCAGCGCAGTATTTT,CASSDRAAQYF
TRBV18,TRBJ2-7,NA,TGTGCCAGCTCCCCTCAAGGGGGGGAACAGTACTTC,CASSPQGGEQYF
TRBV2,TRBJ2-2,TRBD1,TGTGCCAGCAGACGGGACAGCTCGAACACCGGGGAGCTGTTTTTT,CASRRDSSNTGELFF
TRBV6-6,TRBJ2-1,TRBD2,TGTGCCAGCAGGAGGACTAGCGGGGATTCCTACAATGAGCAGTTCTTC,CASRRTSGDSYNEQFF
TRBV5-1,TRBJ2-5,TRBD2,TGCGCCAGCAGCTTGGTTGCGGGAGAAGAGACCCAGTACTTC,CASSLVAGEETQYF
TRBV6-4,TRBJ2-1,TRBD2,TGTGCCAGCAGTGTAGTAGCGGGAGGGCAAAATGAGCAGTTCTTC,CASSVVAGGQNEQFF
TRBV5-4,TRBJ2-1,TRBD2,TGTGCCAGCAGCCCTCGGACTAGCGGAGTATCGAGGAAGCAGTTCTTC,CASSPRTSGVSRKQFF
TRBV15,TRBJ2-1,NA,TGTGCCACCAGCAGAGACAGGAACAATGAGCAGTTCTTC,CATSRDRNNEQFF
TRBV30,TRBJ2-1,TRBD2,TGTGCCTGGAGCTGGCCGGGACTAGCATCCTACAATGAGCAGTTCTTC,CAWSWPGLASYNEQFF
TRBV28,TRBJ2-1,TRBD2,TGTGCCAGCAAGGGGGGGGGACTAGCGAACCATGAGCAGTTCTTC,CASKGGGLANHEQFF
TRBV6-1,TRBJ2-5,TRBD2,TGTGCCAGCAGACTAGCGGGAGGCCTTCAAGAGACCCAGTACTTC,CASRLAGGLQETQYF
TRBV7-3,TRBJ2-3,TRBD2,TGTGCCAGCAGCTCCAGACTAGCCGGCGATACGCAGTATTTT,CASSSRLAGDTQYF
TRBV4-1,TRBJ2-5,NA,TGCGCCAGCAGCAAGGGTCCCTACAGGGATTATCAAGAGACCCAGTACTTC,CASSKGPYRDYQETQYF
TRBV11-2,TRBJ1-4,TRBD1,TGTGCCAGCAGCCGGGGACAGGGACAGATCTCAACTAATGAAAAACTGTTTTTT,CASSRGQGQISTNEKLFF
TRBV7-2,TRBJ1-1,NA,TGTGCCAGCAGTCTAACCGTAAACACTGAAGCTTTCTTT,CASSLTVNTEAFF
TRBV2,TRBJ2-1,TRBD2,TGTGCCAGCAGTGAGGCTCGCGGGAGGGTTGCTGAGCAGTTCTTC,CASSEARGRVAEQFF
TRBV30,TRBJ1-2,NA,TGTGCCTGGAGTGTAAGCGGGAGTGGTGGCTACACCTTC,CAWSVSGSGGYTF
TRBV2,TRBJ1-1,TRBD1,TGTGCCAGCAGAAAGGACAGGGGATACCATGAAGCTTTCTTT,CASRKDRGYHEAFF
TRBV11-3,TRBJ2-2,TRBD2,TGTGCCAGCAGCTTAGACTGGTATAGCGGGTCGAACACCGGGGAGCTGTTTTTT,CASSLDWYSGSNTGELFF
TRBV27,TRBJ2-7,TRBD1,TGTGCCAACAGTTTCCACCCCCGATCCAGGACAGGGTCCTGCGAGCAGTACTTC,CANSFHPRSRTGSCEQYF
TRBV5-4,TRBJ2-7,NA,TGTGCCAGCAGCTTCGGCCAGGCCTACGAGCAGTACTTC,CASSFGQAYEQYF
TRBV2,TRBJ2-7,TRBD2,TGTGCCAGCAGCCCTAGGACTAGCGGGAGGTTC,CASSPRTSGRF
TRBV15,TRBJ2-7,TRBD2,TGTGCCACCAGCAGAGAAGTTCCGGGAGGGCCCGGGGGGTCCTACGAGCAGTACTTC,CATSREVPGGPGGSYEQYF
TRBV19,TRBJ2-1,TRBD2,TGTGCCAGTACACCGCATCCCGTAGCGGGGACCAGCAATGAGCAGTTCTTC,CASTPHPVAGTSNEQFF
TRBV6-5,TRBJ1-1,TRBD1,TGTGCCAGCAGCACACTTCAGGGGGCAGGTACTGAAGCTTTCTTT,CASSTLQGAGTEAFF
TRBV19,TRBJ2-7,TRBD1,TGTGCCAGTAGTATATTCAGGGGACAGTCCTACGAGCAGTACTTC,CASSIFRGQSYEQYF
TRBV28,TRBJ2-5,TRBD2,TGTGCCAGCAGTCCCCCGGGACTAGCGGGAGGAGAGACCCAGTACTTC,CASSPPGLAGGETQYF
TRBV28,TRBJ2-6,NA,TGTGCCAGCAGTTTCATGACAGTCTCTGGGGCCAACGTCCTGACTTTC,CASSFMTVSGANVLTF
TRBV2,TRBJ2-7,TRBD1,TGTGCCAGCACTCGGACAGGGCCCTACGAGCAGTACTTC,CASTRTGPYEQYF
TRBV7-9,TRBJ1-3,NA,TGTGCCAGCAGCTGGGCCGGGGGAGAAATATATTTT,CASSWAGGEIYF
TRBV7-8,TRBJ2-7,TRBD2,TGTGCCAGCAGCTCGACTAGCGGGAACGAGCAGTACTTC,CASSSTSGNEQYF
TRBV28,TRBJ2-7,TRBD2,TGTGCCAGCAGTTTTCCCGCGGGAGACTCCTACGAGCAGTACTTC,CASSFPAGDSYEQYF
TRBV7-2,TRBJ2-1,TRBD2,TGTGCCAGCAGCCCGGGACTAGGGCAGTTCTTC,CASSPGLGQFF
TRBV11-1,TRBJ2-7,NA,TGTGCCAGCAGCCCGAGTGGGGTGGGGCAATGGAAAGGCTACGAGCAGTACTTC,CASSPSGVGQWKGYEQYF
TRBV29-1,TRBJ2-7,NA,TGCAGCGTTGGAGTATCCTACGAGCAGTACTTC,CSVGVSYEQYF
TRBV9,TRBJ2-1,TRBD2,TGTGCCAGCAGCGTAGGGGAGATGACTAGCGGAGAGCAGTTCTTC,CASSVGEMTSGEQFF
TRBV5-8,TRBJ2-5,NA,TGTGCCAGCAGCGGCGGACACCGCCAAGAGACCCAGTACTTC,CASSGGHRQETQYF
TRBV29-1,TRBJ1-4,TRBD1,TGCAGCGTCACCGTTACAGGGGTTAATGAAAAACTGTTTTTT,CSVTVTGVNEKLFF
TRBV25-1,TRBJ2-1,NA,TGTGCCAGCAGTAGACGGACTTTCGATGAGCAGTTCTTC,CASSRRTFDEQFF
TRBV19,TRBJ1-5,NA,TGTGCCAGTACTCGGGCGGAGCAGGGTCGTCAGCCCCAGCATTTT,CASTRAEQGRQPQHF
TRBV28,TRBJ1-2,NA,TGTGCCAGCAGTTTAATGGGGGCAGGAGACTATGGCTACACCTTC,CASSLMGAGDYGYTF
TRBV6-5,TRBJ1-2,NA,TGTGCCAGTTGGGCAAAACAGACTAGTAACTATGGCTACACCTTC,CASWAKQTSNYGYTF
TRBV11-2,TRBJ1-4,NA,TGTGCCAGCAGCTTGAGGACAGCAACTAATGAAAAACTGTTTTTT,CASSLRTATNEKLFF